This T cell receptor beta chain was identified during a study of metastatic and nonmetastatic thyroid tumors. Study-wide background: The authors compared repertoires across blood and tumor or nodule tissue from malignant and benign thyroid patients. Study-level findings and limits: According to reports, the diversity of TCR beta was significantly higher in malignant thyroid tumors than in benign nodules, and this held in both blood and tumor samples.

Among the patients, none had received any treatment before thyroid surgery. The CDR3 consists of 15 residues. V shed 7 bases and J 2 bases; nucleotides not matched to a gene: 10. The germline V gene has CDR1 DFQATT and CDR2 SNEGSKA (reference sequence). Authors' processing steps: In papillary thyroid cancer, a distant-metastasis classifier was built using CDR3 differences across clinicopathological groups. TCRdb re-analyzed the PCR reads using MiXCR. The authors' filters were not applied to this entry. The sample carries around 20,000 clones, under 35% recorded once. With respect to this clone: Its antigen is not known. This sequence may be a read error, since a much larger clone differs from it by one base.

This rearrangement joins TRBV20-1 to TRBJ2-2; the match to TRBD2 covers 7 bases. Sample: blood. The sequence was collected from a female donor with papillary thyroid cancer or a benign thyroid nodule (not recorded which). Some clones in this sample may be carry-over from other donors' samples. The CDR3: CSVGDYSPNTGELFF. The CDR3 coding sequence is TGCAGTGTAGGGGACTATAGTCCAAACACCGGGGAGCTGTTTTTT.